The 27 T cell receptor beta chains presented below share a single source sample, sequenced in a study of siplizumab effects on memory and regulatory T cells. Sequencing used immunoSEQ multiplex PCR; TCRdb keeps in-frame clones, though not all of them. In the table there are about 120,000 clones, over 85% of which are singletons. Sequenced: non-Treg CD4+ T cells sorted from blood. The receptor source for this set is a human donor in good health.

CDR3 sequence: CASSEALQTRVKTQYF. The CDR3 DNA follows: TGTGCCAGCAGTGAAGCCCTTCAGACCAGGGTGAAGACCCAGTACTTC. This chain uses TRBV6-1 with TRBJ2-5; D might be TRBD1 (5 bases). This CDR3 has 16 amino acids. V gave up 0 bases and J gave up 6 bases, with 17 bases separating them. Germline loops: CDR1 MNHNS, CDR2 SASEGT.

This clone was recorded once. This chain links TRBV2 with TRBJ2-3, with 8 positions matching TRBD1. V shed 2 bases, J shed 6 bases, and the junction held 7 bases outside the gene matches. This CDR3 has 15 amino acids. Germline V gene lookup returns CDR1 SNHLY and CDR2 FYNNEI. As DNA, the CDR3 is TGTGCCAGCAGTGAAAGGTCAGGGGGCAGGGATACGCAGTATTTT. Translating it yields CASSERSGGRDTQYF.

The CDR3 DNA sequence: TGTGCCAGCAGTAGTCAGAGCTCTGGGGCCAACGTCCTGACTTTC. As protein: CASSSQSSGANVLTF. J is TRBJ2-6 and V is TRBV6-4; D not resolved. V was clipped by 5 bases and J by 0 bases, with 8 bases between them. The CDR3 extends over 15 amino acids. The germline V gene has CDR1 MRHNA and CDR2 SNTAGT.

This chain joins TRBV5-1 and TRBJ2-3, with 11 bases aligning to TRBD2. Trimming at V came to 0 bases and at J to 5 bases, leaving 5 bases not matched to a gene. The CDR3 contains 16 residues. Germline V gene lookup returns CDR1 SGHRS and CDR2 YFSETQ. CDR3 bases: TGCGCCAGCAGCTTGGCACTAGCGGGGGCCGGAGATACGCAGTATTTT. Amino acids: CASSLALAGAGDTQYF.

The chain has TRBV7-9 and TRBJ2-5; weak D call: TRBD2 (6 bases). Trimming shortened V by 5 bases and J by 2 bases, and 12 bases separated the two germline ends. CDR1 SEHNR and CDR2 FQNEAQ come from the germline V gene (reference sequence). The CDR3 length is 14 residues. This CDR3 is CASSLGAGQETQYF. As DNA, the CDR3 is TGTGCCAGCAGCCTCGGGGCGGGGCAAGAGACCCAGTACTTC.

There are a few counts of this clone. The rearrangement joins TRBV30 to TRBJ1-1; D unresolved. The CDR3 runs to 12 residues. Per the germline V gene, CDR1 is GTSNPN and CDR2 is SVGIG (reference sequence). Trimming removed 2 bases from V and 6 bases from J, with 10 bases in between. The CDR3 loop is CAWSRKVAEAFF. For the CDR3, the DNA is TGTGCCTGGAGTCGTAAGGTCGCTGAAGCTTTCTTT.

This rearrangement joins TRBV5-4 to TRBJ2-4; TRBD1 aligns across 7 bases. CDR1 and CDR2 (germline): SGHNT, YYREEE (reference sequence). The length of the CDR3 is 16 residues. V was clipped by 4 bases and J by 1 base; unmatched bases: 8. In DNA, the CDR3 is TGTGCCAGCAGCCAAGAATCACAGGGGGCCAAAAACATTCAGTACTTC. This translates into CASSQESQGAKNIQYF.

This clone has only a few counts. Other DNA variants within this sample encode the same CDR3. The chain has TRBV10-3 and TRBJ1-1, with D hard to call. V dropped 3 bases and J dropped 3 bases, with 5 bases sitting between them. This CDR3 is 12 amino acids long. Germline V gives CDR1 ENHRY, CDR2 SYGVKD. CDR3 amino acids: CAISEPDTEAFF. The CDR3 DNA sequence: TGTGCCATCAGTGAACCCGACACTGAAGCTTTCTTT.

Turning to this clone: One junction end disagrees with the germline gene, perhaps due to a read error. The chain joins TRBV7-9 to TRBJ2-5, with D unresolved. CDR1 is SEHNR and CDR2 is FQNEAQ in the germline V gene (reference sequence). CDR3 length: 13 amino acids. CDR3 DNA sequence: TGTGCCAGCAGCTTGGGGAACCAGGAGACCCAGTACTTC. Its translation is CASSLGNQETQYF.

The chain is built from TRBV18 and TRBJ1-5; D is uncertain. This CDR3 contains 14 residues. V was shortened by 1 base and J by 8 bases, with 12 bases between the two germline ends. Germline CDR1 and CDR2: KGHSH and LQKENI. This CDR3 reads CASSPLDLGKPQHF. The CDR3 bases are TGTGCCAGCTCACCACTCGACTTGGGGAAGCCCCAGCATTTT.

The chain couples TRBV5-6 to TRBJ1-2; the match to TRBD1 covers 7 bases. Trimming removed 2 bases from V and 8 bases from J; junction bases left unmatched: 9. CDR1 is SGHDT and CDR2 is YYEEEE in the germline V gene. The length of the CDR3 is 14 residues. The CDR3 is CASSFGTEIWGYTF. In DNA, the CDR3 is TGTGCCAGCAGCTTCGGGACAGAAATTTGGGGCTACACCTTC.

This chain uses TRBV27 with TRBJ2-2; a weak D match, TRBD2 (5 bases). The germline CDR1 and CDR2 sequences are MNHEY and SMNVEV (reference sequence). V lost 5 bases and J 6 bases, leaving 13 bases between the germline ends. The CDR3 has 14 amino acids. The CDR3 bases are TGTGCCAGCAGTCCATACGGGGTCCCCGGGGAGCTGTTTTTT. It yields the protein CASSPYGVPGELFF.

The chain has TRBV5-4 and TRBJ2-1; TRBD2 aligns across 8 bases. The CDR3 consists of 15 residues. Germline CDR1 is SGHNT and CDR2 is YYREEE (reference sequence). J was trimmed by 3 bases and V by 4 bases; bases with no gene match: 6. Written as DNA, the CDR3 is TGTGCCAGCAGCAACAAGCGGGGGCTCTACAATGAGCAGTTCTTC. Protein sequence: CASSNKRGLYNEQFF.

The chain joins TRBV18 to TRBJ1-5; D gene ambiguous. Germline assignment: CDR1 KGHSH and CDR2 LQKENI. CDR3 length: 13 amino acids. Trimming cost V 3 bases and J 7 bases, with 10 bases left between them. The CDR3 is CASSPTGEQPQHF. In DNA, the CDR3 is TGTGCCAGCTCACCCACCGGGGAACAGCCCCAGCATTTT.

The V gene is TRBV5-6, the J gene TRBJ2-7, with D perhaps matching TRBD1 (6 bases). The CDR3 consists of 14 residues. Germline V CDR1 and CDR2: SGHDT, YYEEEE. Trimming shortened V by 0 bases and J by 3 bases, and 10 bases separated the two germline ends. CDR3 DNA: TGTGCCAGCAGCTTGGGGGCAGGGGTCTACGAGCAGTACTTC. Translating gives CASSLGAGVYEQYF.

The V call is TRBV9, the J call TRBJ2-3; D is ambiguous. Germline lookup yields CDR1 SGDLS and CDR2 YYNGEE. This CDR3 contains 15 residues. Trimming left V 3 bases short and J 2 bases short, with 13 bases between. The CDR3 DNA follows: TGTGCCAGCAGCGCCTTTACCGCGAACACAGATACGCAGTATTTT. This translates into CASSAFTANTDTQYF.

The J gene is TRBJ1-1, the V gene TRBV20-1; no definite D call. The CDR3 extends over 10 amino acids. The germline CDR1 and CDR2 sequences are DFQATT and SNEGSKA (reference sequence). V dropped 4 bases and J dropped 0 bases, with 0 bases sitting between them. CDR3 sequence (DNA): TGCAGTGCTATGAACACTGAAGCTTTCTTT. Translating gives CSAMNTEAFF.

This chain connects TRBV19 to TRBJ1-2; 7 bases match TRBD1. Trimming cost V 7 bases and J 8 bases; bases outside gene matches: 10. The CDR3 has 13 residues. CDR1 LNHDA and CDR2 SQIVND come from the germline V gene (reference sequence). In nucleotides, the CDR3 is TGTGCCAGTAAACTGACAGGGCCACAGGGCTACACCTTC. It yields the protein CASKLTGPQGYTF.

The chain combines TRBV2 with TRBJ2-7; D is unresolved. The CDR3 totals 11 residues. V shed 6 bases and J shed 4 bases, with 7 bases lying between them. Germline V CDR1 and CDR2: SNHLY, FYNNEI. CDR3 DNA: TGTGCCAGCAGAGAGTTGTACGAGCAGTACTTC. Translated, it gives CASRELYEQYF.

V is TRBV2 and J is TRBJ2-7; 7 positions agree with TRBD1. This CDR3 contains 12 residues. CDR1 SNHLY and CDR2 FYNNEI come from the germline V gene. J gave up 6 bases and V 5 bases, and 4 bases lay outside the gene matches. This chain's CDR3 is CASSRQGTEQYF. The DNA of the CDR3 is TGTGCCAGCAGTCGACAGGGAACCGAGCAGTACTTC.

The rearrangement joins TRBV19 to TRBJ1-5, with D perhaps TRBD1 (6 bases). Trimming left V 3 bases short and J 0 bases short, with 12 bases between. Germline V CDR1 and CDR2: LNHDA, SQIVND (reference sequence). The CDR3 is 16 amino acids. CDR3 in amino acids: CASSIQTGGSNQPQHF. CDR3 DNA sequence: TGTGCCAGTAGTATCCAGACAGGAGGTAGCAATCAGCCCCAGCATTTT.

V is TRBV28 and J is TRBJ1-1; the D is unclear. V dropped 10 bases and J dropped 7 bases, with 10 bases sitting between them. Germline-derived CDR1 and CDR2 are MDHEN and SYDVKM. The CDR3 is made up of 10 amino acids. The CDR3 coding sequence is TGTGCCACCGGGCGGGATGAAGCTTTCTTT. Translation gives CATGRDEAFF.

The chain couples TRBV7-2 to TRBJ2-1; 12 bases line up with TRBD2. The CDR3 extends over 15 amino acids. CDR1 and CDR2 from the germline V gene are SGHTA and FQGNSA. V lost 5 bases, J lost 8 bases, and 7 bases stayed unmatched. The CDR3 loop is CASSQGLAGSDEQFF. The CDR3 DNA reads as TGTGCCAGCAGCCAAGGACTAGCGGGGTCGGATGAGCAGTTCTTC.

This sequence joins TRBV27 and TRBJ2-6, with D tentatively TRBD1 (5 bases). There are 18 residues in the CDR3. CDR1 and CDR2 from the germline V gene are MNHEY and SMNVEV (reference sequence). Trimming left V 7 bases short and J 0 bases short, with 19 bases between. As DNA, the CDR3 is TGTGCCAGCACCCGATCAGGGCCCTTTGACTCTGGGGCCAACGTCCTGACTTTC. Translating it yields CASTRSGPFDSGANVLTF.

This clone occurred once. The V call is TRBV18, the J call TRBJ1-1; D not certain. The germline CDR1 and CDR2 sequences are KGHSH and LQKENI. V lost 3 bases, J lost 5 bases, and 16 bases lay in between. This CDR3 is built from 15 residues. The CDR3 sequence is CASSPTQLTRTEAFF. The CDR3 DNA reads as TGTGCCAGCTCACCCACACAACTTACTCGGACTGAAGCTTTCTTT. Combining the CDR3 with reference TRBV18 and TRBJ1-1 gives the whole variable domain NAGVMQNPRHLVRRRGQEARLRCSPMKGHSHVYWYRQLPEEGLKFMVYLQKENIIDESGMPKERFSAEFPKEGPSILRIQQVVRGDSAAYFCASSPTQLTRTEAFFGQGTRLTVV.

V gene TRBV18 combines with J gene TRBJ1-3, with D maybe TRBD1 (5 bases). Germline loops: CDR1 KGHSH, CDR2 LQKENI. The germline V and J ends were trimmed by 1 base and 2 bases, with 9 bases remaining between them. The CDR3 is 15 amino acids. The CDR3 nucleotides read TGTGCCAGCTCACCACGGCAGGGCCCTGGAAACACCATATATTTT. Translating it yields CASSPRQGPGNTIYF.

The gene calls are TRBV29-1 and TRBJ2-1; D is perhaps TRBD2 (6 bases). The V end was cut by 6 bases, the J end by 7 bases, with 22 bases between. From germline, CDR1 is SQVTM and CDR2 ANQGSEA. The CDR3 is 15 residues long. CDR3 sequence reads: CSVPRVGGAGNEQFF. CDR3 sequence (DNA): TGCAGCGTCCCAAGGGTGGGGGGAGCAGGGAATGAGCAGTTCTTC.